Here is one TCR beta chain with its context. Its antigen remains unidentified. CDR1 and CDR2 (germline): KGHDR, SFDVKD. The J segment lost 4 bases and the V segment lost 3 bases, leaving 5 bases of the junction unmatched. The CDR3 runs to 16 residues. Method: immunoSEQ multiplex PCR; TCRdb's copy keeps in-frame clones and lacks some. The table has over 80,000 clones, around four fifths seen once. This sample was taken from a study of vaccination effects on CD4 cells after COVID-19. The wider study: It was a median of 72 days after the second dose that post-vaccine samples were obtained. Study-wide points: Few convalescent patients, and no early post-infection timepoints, were available to the study.

Ahead of sequencing, the ViraFEST assay grew antigen-specific CD4+ T cells using viral peptide pools. Culturing for more than 9 days preceded CD4+ T cell isolation. It was two doses of either the BNT162b2 or mRNA-1273 vaccine that participants received. Wells each received some 2.2 million PBMC, cultured with roughly 9.4 IU/ml IL-2 and about 9.3 ug/ml peptides. Half-medium replacement with IL-2 medium occurred on days 3 and 7. Material: CD4+ T cells from PBMCs cultured with HCoV-OC43 spike peptides, obtained after COVID-19 vaccination. Described subset: HCoV-OC43 spike overlapping peptide pool stimulation. This rearrangement joins TRBV24-1 to TRBJ2-2; 9 nucleotides align to TRBD1. This TCR was recovered from a human donor who received a COVID-19 vaccine. The CDR3 protein is CATSDPGTGPTGELFF. CDR3 sequence (DNA): TGTGCCACCAGTGATCCCGGGACAGGGCCCACCGGGGAGCTGTTTTTT.